Below are 27 T cell receptor beta chains sequenced from a single sample in a study of tumor and adjacent non-tumor tissue in lung cancer. No cell sorting was done before RNA was extracted from the tissue. A modified ARM-PCR protocol with three rounds of nested PCR amplified TCRbeta. From the multiplex PCR reads, TCRdb called clonotypes with MiXCR, one entry per CDR3 protein. The top ten clones hold roughly 13% of a sample with approximately 130,000 distinct CDR3 sequences, over 65% of them seen once. The sequenced material came from lung tumor tissue. The source of these receptors is a man aged 30-40 years with non-small cell lung cancer.

The chain uses TRBV7-2 and TRBJ2-5; D may be TRBD2 (6 bases). The CDR3 contains 14 residues. Germline V CDR1 and CDR2: SGHTA, FQGNSA. The germline V and J ends were trimmed by 0 bases and 5 bases, with 10 bases remaining between them. The CDR3 region has the DNA TGTGCCAGCAGCTTAGCTGGGGCGGGGGAGACCCAGTACTTC. Amino acid sequence: CASSLAGAGETQYF.

Comments on this clonotype: One end of the junction does not line up with germline, which may come from a read error. The chain combines TRBV28 with TRBJ2-5; D not certain. This CDR3 has 13 residues. Germline V gives CDR1 MDHEN, CDR2 SYDVKM. CDR3 in DNA: TGTACCAGCAGTTTTTTAGGTGGAGAGACCCAGTACTTC. This sequence encodes CTSSFLGGETQYF.

In the case of this clonotype: A read error may be the cause here, since a much bigger clone is one base away. V and J are TRBV5-1 and TRBJ1-5; TRBD1 agrees at 11 bases. The trim removed 6 bases at V and 3 bases at J, leaving 5 bases unmatched. Per germline, CDR1 SGHRS and CDR2 YFSETQ. CDR3 size: 15 residues. Here the CDR3 reads CASNAGQGVNQPQHF. The CDR3 DNA is TGCGCCAGCAACGCGGGACAGGGGGTCAATCAGCCCCAGCATTTT.

Concerning this clonotype: It may be a read error: a sequence one base away is much more abundant. The genes are TRBV6-5 and TRBJ2-1, with 8 bases matching TRBD2. The CDR3 has 15 amino acids. Germline V lookup: CDR1 MNHEY, CDR2 SVGAGI. CDR3 sequence (DNA): TGTGCCATCAGTTACACTAGCGGCTCCTACAATGAGCAGTTCTTC. Its protein product is CAISYTSGSYNEQFF.

Details on this clonotype: Possible read error: a much larger clone is one base away. The V and J genes are TRBV20-1 and TRBJ1-1; the D gene is possibly TRBD1 (5 bases). Trimming pared 4 bases from V and 5 bases from J, leaving 20 bases between. Germline-derived CDR1 and CDR2 are DFQATT and SNEGSKA (reference sequence). This CDR3 comprises 15 residues. CDR3: CSAKSLERGETEAFF. Here the CDR3 DNA reads TGCAGTGCTAAGTCCCTAGAGCGGGGGGAGACTGAAGCTTTCTTT.

A few counts support this clonotype. One base away lies a much larger clone, so this may be a sequencing read error. The V call is TRBV11-2, the J call TRBJ1-1; 7 bases map to TRBD1. This CDR3 is 14 amino acids long. The germline gives CDR1 SGHAT, CDR2 FQNNGV. DNA of the CDR3: TGTGCCAACAGCTTAGATGACAGGGCCGCTGAAGCTTTCTTT. As protein: CANSLDDRAAEAFF.

The chain has TRBV20-1 and TRBJ2-2, with D uncertain. Looked up from germline, CDR1 is DFQATT and CDR2 is SNEGSKA (reference sequence). This CDR3 has 13 amino acids. Trimming removed 2 bases at V and 9 bases at J, with 13 bases between. CDR3 region: CSARSHLTWELFF. The CDR3 DNA reads TGCAGTGCTAGATCCCACCTTACCTGGGAGCTGTTTTTT.

Only one count was recorded for this clonotype. The V gene is TRBV4-1, the J gene TRBJ2-7; D is perhaps TRBD1 (6 bases). CDR1 is MGHRA, CDR2 YSYEKL, per germline. Trimming removed 11 bases from V and 2 bases from J, with 25 bases in between. The CDR3 contains 16 residues. The CDR3 loop reads CAYSHDETGQTYEQYF. Written as DNA, the CDR3 is TGCGCCTACAGCCATGACGAGACAGGACAGACCTACGAGCAGTACTTC.

With regard to this clonotype: Here the CDR3 omits its conserved ending phenylalanine or tryptophan, so a read error is the likely source. DNA for the CDR3: TGCAGCGTGACCGGACAGGGGGAAATCGGAGAGACCCAGTACTCC. Translation: CSVTGQGEIGETQYS. V usage is TRBV29-1 and J usage is TRBJ2-5; 10 bases are shared with TRBD1. CDR1 and CDR2 (germline): SQVTM, ANQGSEA. The CDR3 loop spans 15 amino acids. J was trimmed by 4 bases and V by 6 bases; bases with no gene match: 11.

In its sample, this clonotype was seen many times. The chain combines TRBV20-1 with TRBJ2-1; 13 bases line up with TRBD2. CDR3 size: 14 residues. Germline V gene data show CDR1 as DFQATT and CDR2 as SNEGSKA (reference sequence). With V trimmed by 6 bases and J by 5 bases, 4 bases remained unmatched. CDR3 protein: CSARTSGSHNEQFF. CDR3 DNA sequence: TGCAGTGCCAGGACTAGCGGGAGCCACAATGAGCAGTTCTTC.

In the case of this clonotype: No conserved phenylalanine or tryptophan is present at the end of the CDR3, so a read error is the likely explanation. V usage is TRBV29-1 and J usage is TRBJ1-2, with 8 bases aligning to TRBD1. The CDR3 covers 13 residues. V shed 5 bases, J shed 4 bases, and the junction held 6 bases outside the gene matches. Per the germline V gene, CDR1 is SQVTM and CDR2 is ANQGSEA. The CDR3 spells CSVKYRGAYGYTL. The CDR3 DNA sequence: TGCAGCGTTAAGTACAGGGGGGCCTATGGCTACACCCTC.

On this clonotype: The junction does not match germline at one end; this may be a read error. The chain carries TRBV11-2 and TRBJ1-4, with a weak D call TRBD1 (6 bases). The CDR3 spans 12 residues. Germline-derived CDR1 and CDR2 are SGHAT and FQNNGV. The CDR3 DNA reads TGTGTCAGCAGCTTAGAGGGGGGGAAACTGTTTTTT. Protein product: CVSSLEGGKLFF.

To note about this clonotype: One base away lies a much larger clone, so this may be a sequencing read error. This chain links TRBV20-1 with TRBJ2-7, with D tentatively TRBD1 (6 bases). CDR3 length: 15 amino acids. Trimming left V 0 bases short and J 1 base short, with 13 bases between. CDR1 is DFQATT, CDR2 SNEGSKA, per germline (reference sequence). As DNA, the CDR3 is TGCAGTGCTAGAGATATAGCAGGGGAATCCTACGAGCAGTACTTC. Its protein is CSARDIAGESYEQYF.

As for this clonotype: An end of the junction does not agree with germline; a read error may underlie this. V and J are TRBV11-1 and TRBJ1-1; TRBD1 might be the D (5 bases). The germline CDR1 and CDR2 sequences are SGHAT and FQDESV (reference sequence). The CDR3 sequence is 14 residues long. CDR3 amino acids: CVSIRDRLNTEAFF. The CDR3 bases are TGTGTCAGCATTCGTGACAGATTGAACACTGAAGCTTTCTTT.

This rearrangement joins TRBV12-3 or TRBV12-4 to TRBJ2-2; no definite D call. The CDR3 sequence is 13 residues long. The V end was cut by 4 bases, the J end by 3 bases, with 6 bases between. The CDR3 DNA follows: TGTGCCAGCAGTTCGGTAGACACCGGGGAGCTGTTTTTT. As protein: CASSSVDTGELFF.

Concerning this clonotype itself: Possible read error: a much larger clone is one base away. The chain uses TRBV20-1 and TRBJ2-7; TRBD2 matches 12 bases. The CDR3 has 14 amino acids. Germline CDR1 DFQATT, CDR2 SNEGSKA (reference sequence). CDR3 coding DNA: TGCAGTGCTAGAGATAGACTAGCGGGAGACGATCAGTACTTC. Its translation is CSARDRLAGDDQYF.

This clonotype was seen only once. The chain is built from TRBV6-5 and TRBJ2-5, with unresolved D. Trimming shortened V by 10 bases and J by 4 bases, and 22 bases separated the two germline ends. This CDR3 region has 15 residues. Germline V gives CDR1 MNHEY, CDR2 SVGAGI. The CDR3 nucleotides read TGTGCCATCTGTTACGGCGGCGTCAGTTCAGAGACCCAGTACTTC. This sequence encodes CAICYGGVSSETQYF.

About this clonotype: Since a much larger clone is just one base distant, this may be a read error. The chain is built from TRBV6-2 or TRBV6-3 and TRBJ2-3; D unclear. From germline, CDR1 is MNHEY and CDR2 SVGEGT. This CDR3 is 12 amino acids long. CDR3 region: CAGSWPPDTQYF. The CDR3 nucleotides read TGTGCCGGCAGTTGGCCACCGGATACGCAGTATTTT.

Worth noting for this clonotype: This is likely a read error, given that the CDR3 carries no conserved phenylalanine or tryptophan at its end. The limits of the CDR3 on the DNA are not certain, so only TCRdb's listed CDR3 is given. This rearrangement joins TRBV20-1 to TRBJ2-7; TRBD1, the D gene given by the table, was not confirmed from the DNA. Germline values: CDR1 DFQATT, CDR2 SNEGSKA (reference sequence). A total of 14 residues make up the CDR3, ends included. This CDR3 reads CSAANWAGGDEEYY.

Concerning this clonotype itself: Being one base from a much bigger clone, this may be a read error. This rearrangement joins TRBV10-3 to TRBJ2-7; TRBD1 aligns across 9 bases. From germline, CDR1 is ENHRY and CDR2 SYGVKD. The CDR3 sequence is 13 residues long. The CDR3 sequence is CAINPGQGYEEYF. The CDR3 DNA follows: TGTGCCATCAATCCGGGACAGGGCTACGAGGAGTACTTC.

Concerning this clonotype itself: This may be a read error: a much more frequent sequence differs by one nucleotide. The V call is TRBV12-3 or TRBV12-4, the J call TRBJ1-1, with D unclear. Trimming pared 5 bases from V and 1 base from J, leaving 8 bases between. The CDR3 totals 13 residues. As DNA, the CDR3 is TGTGCCAGCAGTATGTCAACGAACACTGAAGCTTTCTTT. It specifies CASSMSTNTEAFF.

This chain uses TRBV7-9 with TRBJ2-2, with D possibly being TRBD2 (7 bases). This CDR3 region has 17 residues. Deletions cut 6 bases from V and 2 bases from J, with 19 bases between. Germline CDR1 reads SEHNR; CDR2 reads FQNEAQ (reference sequence). Here the CDR3 reads CASSRDRGAHNTGELFF. In DNA, the CDR3 is TGTGCCAGCAGTAGAGACCGGGGGGCCCACAACACCGGGGAGCTGTTTTTT.

This clonotype was seen ten or more times. The rearrangement links TRBV10-3 to TRBJ1-1; 10 bases are shared with TRBD1. The CDR3 spans 14 residues. Trimming took 4 bases from V and 4 from J; bases not matched to a gene: 3. Germline CDR1 and CDR2: ENHRY and SYGVKD. This chain's CDR3 is CAISGGQGSTEAFF. CDR3 bases: TGTGCCATCAGTGGGGGACAGGGGAGCACTGAAGCTTTCTTT.

The chain has TRBV29-1 and TRBJ2-2, with D possibly matching TRBD1 (6 bases). Germline V gene sequence: CDR1 SQVTM, CDR2 ANQGSEA. V shed 6 bases and J shed 3 bases, with 14 bases lying between them. CDR3 length equals 14 residues. This chain's CDR3 is CSVFRDKDTGELFF. DNA for the CDR3: TGCAGCGTGTTCCGGGACAAGGACACCGGGGAGCTGTTTTTT.

Turning to this clonotype: Compared with germline, one end of the junction differs, possibly owing to a read error. The V gene is TRBV4-1, the J gene TRBJ2-2; D is perhaps TRBD2 (5 bases). The CDR3 extends over 16 amino acids. Germline CDR1 is MGHRA and CDR2 is YSYEKL. CDR3 nucleotide sequence: TGCGCCAGCAGCCGAGTCCCCAGACGGAACACCGGGGAGCTGCTTTTT. Its protein is CASSRVPRRNTGELLF.

The chain couples TRBV29-1 to TRBJ1-2, with unresolved D. V was pared by 6 bases and J by 3 bases, with 14 bases between. The CDR3 covers 13 residues. Germline V gene data show CDR1 as SQVTM and CDR2 as ANQGSEA. The DNA for the CDR3 is TGCAGCGTGGACCTTACAAGTTACTATGGCTACACCTTC. This encodes CSVDLTSYYGYTF.

This clonotype was detected many times. The chain is built from TRBV10-3 and TRBJ2-7, with 10 bases that match TRBD1. Germline V CDR1 and CDR2: ENHRY, SYGVKD. The CDR3 runs to 15 residues. With V trimmed by 6 bases and J by 4 bases, 9 bases remained unmatched. CDR3 sequence reads: CAISPTGQGKYEQYF. CDR3 DNA: TGTGCCATCAGCCCCACGGGACAGGGGAAATACGAGCAGTACTTC.